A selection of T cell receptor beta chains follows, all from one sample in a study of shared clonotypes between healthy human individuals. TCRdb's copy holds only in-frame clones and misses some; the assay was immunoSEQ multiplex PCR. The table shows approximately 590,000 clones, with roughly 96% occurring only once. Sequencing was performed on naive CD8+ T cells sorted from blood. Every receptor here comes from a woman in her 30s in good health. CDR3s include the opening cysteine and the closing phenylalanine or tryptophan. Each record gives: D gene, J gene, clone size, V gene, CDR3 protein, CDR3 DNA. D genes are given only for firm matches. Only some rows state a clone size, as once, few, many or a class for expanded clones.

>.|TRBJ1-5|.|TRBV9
CASSVDGGNQPQHF
TGTGCCAGCAGCGTAGACGGGGGCAATCAGCCCCAGCATTTT
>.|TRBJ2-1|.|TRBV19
CASSIIGARNEQFF
TGTGCCAGTAGTATAATAGGGGCGAGGAATGAGCAGTTCTTC
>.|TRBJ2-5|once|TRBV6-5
CASSYSMFGELYF
TGTGCCAGCAGTTACTCGATGTTCGGGGAACTTTACTTC
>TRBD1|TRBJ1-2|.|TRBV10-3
CAISKDRGHGYTF
TGTGCCATCAGTAAAGACAGGGGGCATGGCTACACCTTC
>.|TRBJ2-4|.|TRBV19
CASSSPSVGGTLLAKNIQYF
TGTGCCAGTAGTTCCCCTAGCGTTGGTGGGACCCTCCTAGCCAAAAACATTCAGTACTTC
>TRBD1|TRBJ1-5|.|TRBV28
CASSTDRGNQPQHF
TGTGCCAGCAGTACCGACAGGGGGAATCAGCCCCAGCATTTT
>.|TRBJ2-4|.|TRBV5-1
CASSAPPKNIQYF
TGCGCCAGCAGCGCCCCCCCCAAAAACATTCAGTACTTC
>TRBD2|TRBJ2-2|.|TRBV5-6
CASSETSGTGELFF
TGTGCCAGCAGCGAGACTAGCGGCACCGGGGAGCTGTTTTTT
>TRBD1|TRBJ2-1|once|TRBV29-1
CSHEGASYNEQFF
TGCAGCCACGAGGGGGCCTCCTACAATGAGCAGTTCTTC
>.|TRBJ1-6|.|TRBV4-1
CASSPGHQNSPLHF
TGCGCCAGCAGCCCGGGACACCAAAATTCACCCCTCCACTTT
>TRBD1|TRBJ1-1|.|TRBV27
CASSLGQGSDTEAFF
TGTGCCAGCAGTCTCGGACAGGGTTCAGACACTGAAGCTTTCTTT
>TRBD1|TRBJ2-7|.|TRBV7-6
CASSLGTGTDEQYF
TGTGCCAGCAGCTTGGGGACAGGGACCGACGAGCAGTACTTC
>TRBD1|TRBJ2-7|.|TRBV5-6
CASSGRDRRYEQYF
TGTGCCAGCAGCGGCCGGGACAGGCGCTACGAGCAGTACTTC
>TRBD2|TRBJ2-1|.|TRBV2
CASTPSGRVDEQFF
TGTGCCAGTACTCCTAGCGGGAGGGTGGATGAGCAGTTCTTC
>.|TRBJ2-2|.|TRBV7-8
CASSENTGELFF
TGTGCCAGCAGCGAAAACACCGGGGAGCTGTTTTTT
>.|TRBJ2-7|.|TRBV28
CASSPSSWTYEQYF
TGTGCCAGCAGTCCCTCATCCTGGACCTACGAGCAGTACTTC
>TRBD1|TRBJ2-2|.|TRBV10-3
CAISAGTGAGELFF
TGTGCCATCAGTGCCGGGACAGGGGCCGGGGAGCTGTTTTTT
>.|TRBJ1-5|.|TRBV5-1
CASSFGGVNQPQHF
TGCGCCAGCAGCTTCGGAGGGGTTAATCAGCCCCAGCATTTT
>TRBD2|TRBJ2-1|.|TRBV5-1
CASSVSGSVSYNEQFF
TGCGCCAGCAGCGTTAGCGGGAGTGTATCCTACAATGAGCAGTTCTTC
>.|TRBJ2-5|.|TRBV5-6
CASSLSGHETQYF
TGTGCCAGCAGCTTGTCGGGGCACGAGACCCAGTACTTC
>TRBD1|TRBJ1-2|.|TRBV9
CASSLEGTANYGYTF
TGTGCCAGCAGCTTGGAAGGGACAGCTAACTATGGCTACACCTTC
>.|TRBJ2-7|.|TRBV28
CASSLQGVGSYEQYF
TGTGCCAGCAGCCTACAGGGTGTGGGTTCCTACGAGCAGTACTTC
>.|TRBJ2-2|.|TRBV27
CASYGDSANTGELFF
TGTGCTTCCTACGGAGATAGCGCGAACACCGGGGAGCTGTTTTTT
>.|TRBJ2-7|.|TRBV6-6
CASSSAGYEQYF
TGTGCCAGCAGTTCTGCGGGCTACGAGCAGTACTTC
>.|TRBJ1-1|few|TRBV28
CASSLWGQNTEAFF
TGTGCCAGCAGTTTGTGGGGACAGAACACTGAAGCTTTCTTT
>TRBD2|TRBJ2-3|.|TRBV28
CASSLQAGGRTDTQYF
TGTGCCAGCAGTTTACAAGCGGGAGGCCGCACAGATACGCAGTATTTT
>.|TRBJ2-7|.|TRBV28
CASGDGTYEQYF
TGTGCCAGCGGAGACGGGACCTACGAGCAGTACTTC